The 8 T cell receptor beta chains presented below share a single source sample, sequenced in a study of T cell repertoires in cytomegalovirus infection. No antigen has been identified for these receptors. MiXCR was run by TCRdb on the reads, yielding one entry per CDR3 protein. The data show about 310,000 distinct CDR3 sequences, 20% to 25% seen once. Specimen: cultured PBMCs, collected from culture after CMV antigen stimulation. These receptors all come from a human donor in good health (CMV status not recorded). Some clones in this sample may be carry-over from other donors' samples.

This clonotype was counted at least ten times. CDR3 residues: CASSLGPIPDVNEQFF. In DNA, the CDR3 is TGTGCCAGCAGCTTGGGACCCATCCCCGACGTCAATGAGCAGTTCTTC. This chain connects TRBV7-8 to TRBJ2-1; D may correspond to TRBD1 or TRBD2 (5 bases each). Trimming shortened V by 3 bases and J by 6 bases, and 18 bases separated the two germline ends. Germline CDR1 is SGHVS and CDR2 is FQNEAQ. The CDR3 is 16 residues long.

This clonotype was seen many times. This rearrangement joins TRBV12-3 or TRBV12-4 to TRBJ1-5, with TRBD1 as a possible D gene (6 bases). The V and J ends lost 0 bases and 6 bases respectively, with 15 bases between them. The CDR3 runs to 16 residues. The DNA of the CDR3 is TGTGCCAGCAGTTTAGCGCGAGACAGGTACGCTCAGCCCCAGCATTTT. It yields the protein CASSLARDRYAQPQHF.

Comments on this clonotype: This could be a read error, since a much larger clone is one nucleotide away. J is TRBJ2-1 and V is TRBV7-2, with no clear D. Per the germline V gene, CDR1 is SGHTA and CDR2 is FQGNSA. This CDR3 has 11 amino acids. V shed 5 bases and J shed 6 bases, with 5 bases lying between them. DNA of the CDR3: TGTGCCAGCAGCCGAATCAATGAGCAGTTCTTC. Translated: CASSRINEQFF.

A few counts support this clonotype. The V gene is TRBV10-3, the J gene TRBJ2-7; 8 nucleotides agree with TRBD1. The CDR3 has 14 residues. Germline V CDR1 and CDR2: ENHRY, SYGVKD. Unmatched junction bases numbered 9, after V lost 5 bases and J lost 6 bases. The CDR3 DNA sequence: TGTGCCATCAGTCCCACGGGACAGGTCAGCGAGCAGTACTTC. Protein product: CAISPTGQVSEQYF.

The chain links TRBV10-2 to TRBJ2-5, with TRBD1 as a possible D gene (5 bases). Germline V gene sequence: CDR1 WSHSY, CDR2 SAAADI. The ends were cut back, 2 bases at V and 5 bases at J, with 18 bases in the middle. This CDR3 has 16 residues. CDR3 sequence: CASSEPGQGLGETQYF. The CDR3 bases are TGCGCCAGCAGTGAGCCCGGCCAGGGTCTAGGGGAGACCCAGTACTTC.

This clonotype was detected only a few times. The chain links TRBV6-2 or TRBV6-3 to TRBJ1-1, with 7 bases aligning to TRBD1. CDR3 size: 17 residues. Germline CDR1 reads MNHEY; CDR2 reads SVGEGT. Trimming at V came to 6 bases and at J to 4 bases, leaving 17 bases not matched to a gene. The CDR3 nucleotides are TGTGCCAGCAGCTTACTATCCGAGGGGGCGAGAGGCACTGAAGCTTTCTTT. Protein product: CASSLLSEGARGTEAFF.

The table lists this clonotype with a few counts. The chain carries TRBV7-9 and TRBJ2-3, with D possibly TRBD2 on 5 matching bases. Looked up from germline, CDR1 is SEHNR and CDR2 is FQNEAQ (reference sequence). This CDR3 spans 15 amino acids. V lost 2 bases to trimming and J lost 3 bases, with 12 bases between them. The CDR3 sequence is CASSLIRKRTDTQYF. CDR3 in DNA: TGTGCCAGCAGCTTAATACGGAAGCGGACAGATACGCAGTATTTT.

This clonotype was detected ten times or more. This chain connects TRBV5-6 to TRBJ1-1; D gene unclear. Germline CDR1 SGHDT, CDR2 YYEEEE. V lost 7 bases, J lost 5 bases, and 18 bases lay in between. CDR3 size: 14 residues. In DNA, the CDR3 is TGTGCCAGCGAAACCCGTGGGGTGTGGACTGAAGCTTTCTTT. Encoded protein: CASETRGVWTEAFF. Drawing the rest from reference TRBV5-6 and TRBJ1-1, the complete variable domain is DAGVTQSPTHLIKTRGQQVTLRCSPKSGHDTVSWYQQALGQGPQFIFQYYEEEERQRGNFPDRFSGHQFPNYSSELNVNALLLGDSALYLCASETRGVWTEAFFGQGTRLTVV.